This is a list of T cell receptor beta chains from one sample in a study of neurological immune-mediated disorders. MiXCR, applied by TCRdb to the 5' RACE reads, yields one record per CDR3 protein. The table has roughly 60,000 distinct CDR3 sequences, around a tenth seen once. The sequenced material came from PBMCs. The source is a man aged 25 to 40 in good health. Each CDR3 is given with its conserved first and last residue. The D gene is left open where the match is weak. The size field reads once, few, many or a size class.

cdr3_length | clone_size | j_call | d_call | v_call | cdr3_aa | cdr3_nt
17 | many | TRBJ2-1 | TRBD2 | TRBV28 | CASSLPPGREGVYEQFF | TGTGCCAGCAGTTTACCTCCGGGGCGGGAGGGCGTTTATGAGCAGTTCTTC
16 | many | TRBJ1-3 | - | TRBV5-1 | CASSLVDGYSGNTIYF | TGCGCCAGCAGCTTGGTGGACGGCTACTCTGGAAACACCATATATTTT
14 | many | TRBJ2-1 | - | TRBV5-1 | CASSLAGTYNEQFF | TGCGCCAGCAGCTTGGCGGGTACCTACAATGAGCAGTTCTTC
14 | few | TRBJ2-4 | - | TRBV19 | CASSTTSGGNIQYF | TGTGCCAGTAGTACGACGTCAGGGGGGAACATTCAGTACTTC
18 | once | TRBJ2-3 | TRBD2 | TRBV6-1 | CASSEAPGGGRAGDTQYF | TGTGCCAGCAGTGAAGCTCCCGGTGGTGGGAGGGCCGGAGATACGCAGTATTTT
14 | many | TRBJ2-1 | - | TRBV2 | CASSEASWDAEQFF | TGTGCCAGCAGTGAAGCCTCCTGGGACGCTGAGCAGTTCTTC
14 | many | TRBJ2-2 | - | TRBV9 | CASSPLGSTGELFF | TGTGCCAGCAGCCCGTTGGGTTCGACCGGGGAGCTGTTTTTT
14 | many | TRBJ1-1 | TRBD1 | TRBV5-1 | CASSAGTGGSEAFF | TGCGCCAGCAGCGCCGGGACAGGGGGATCTGAAGCTTTCTTT
14 | many | TRBJ2-7 | - | TRBV7-9 | CASSLDNSYNEQYF | TGTGCCAGCAGCTTAGATAACAGTTATAACGAGCAGTACTTC
16 | few | TRBJ2-7 | TRBD2 | TRBV30 | CAWSVLGRGGSYEQYF | TGTGCCTGGAGTGTACTAGGCCGGGGGGGAAGCTACGAGCAGTACTTC
13 | many | TRBJ2-1 | - | TRBV7-9 | CASSLMRDNEQFF | TGTGCCAGCAGCTTAATGCGGGACAATGAGCAGTTCTTC
16 | many | TRBJ2-5 | TRBD2 | TRBV12-3/TRBV12-4 | CASSLAPSGRGETQYF | TGTGCCAGCAGTTTAGCCCCCAGCGGGAGGGGAGAGACCCAGTACTTC
15 | many | TRBJ2-2 | - | TRBV7-9 | CASSSKSGNTGELFF | TGTGCCAGCAGCTCCAAGAGCGGCAACACCGGGGAGCTGTTTTTT
16 | many | TRBJ2-7 | TRBD1 | TRBV5-1 | CASSSPDGTDSYEQYF | TGCGCCAGCAGCTCCCCTGACGGGACAGACTCCTACGAGCAGTACTTC
15 | many | TRBJ2-1 | TRBD1 | TRBV5-1 | CASSPRQGAYNEQFF | TGCGCCAGCAGCCCCCGGCAGGGGGCCTACAATGAGCAGTTCTTC
14 | many | TRBJ1-2 | - | TRBV5-1 | CASSLDTGGYGYTF | TGCGCCAGCAGCTTGGACACCGGTGGCTATGGCTACACCTTC
15 | many | TRBJ2-2 | TRBD2 | TRBV28 | CASSTGGANTGELFF | TGTGCCAGCAGTACGGGGGGGGCGAACACCGGGGAGCTGTTTTTT
15 | many | TRBJ2-2 | - | TRBV20-1 | CSARDDGNYTGELFF | TGCAGTGCTAGAGATGACGGCAACTACACCGGGGAGCTGTTTTTT
17 | many | TRBJ2-3 | TRBD1 | TRBV15 | CATSRLTPGQGTDTQYF | TGTGCCACCAGCAGACTAACTCCGGGACAGGGGACAGATACGCAGTATTTT
14 | many | TRBJ2-3 | - | TRBV9 | CASSPRGLTDTQYF | TGTGCCAGCAGCCCTCGGGGCCTCACAGATACGCAGTATTTT
14 | many | TRBJ1-5 | - | TRBV12-3/TRBV12-4 | CASSSLRGNRPQHF | TGTGCCAGCAGCTCATTACGGGGGAATCGGCCCCAGCATTTT
16 | many | TRBJ2-7 | TRBD1 | TRBV3-1 | CASSQIPGQGSHEQYF | TGTGCCAGCAGCCAAATTCCGGGACAGGGTTCCCACGAGCAGTACTTC